The 26 T cell receptor beta chains below come from one sample, sequenced in a study of T cell responses to AZD1222 COVID-19 vaccine. Assay used: immunoSEQ multiplex PCR; TCRdb lists only in-frame clones, some missing. The profile shows some 140,000 clones, 70% to 90% of them singletons. This material consisted of peripheral blood, taken on day 0 of MenACWY control vaccination. The receptors originated from an adult in good health.

The chain employs TRBV3-1 (or the pseudogene TRBV3-2) and TRBJ2-1, with D unclear. Germline V CDR1 and CDR2: LGHDT, YNNKEL (reference sequence). Trimming left V 1 base short and J 5 bases short, with 15 bases between. The CDR3 runs 16 residues. The CDR3 DNA is TGTGCCAGCAGCCAAGTTCTGGGCAGATCGAACAATGAGCAGTTCTTC. Protein product: CASSQVLGRSNNEQFF.

Of note for this clone: The sample contains more than one DNA sequence encoding this CDR3. The chain employs TRBV3-1 (or the pseudogene TRBV3-2) and TRBJ1-2, with D possibly being TRBD1 (6 bases). Germline loops: CDR1 LGHDT, CDR2 YNNKEL (reference sequence). V lost 0 bases to trimming and J lost 3 bases, with 8 bases between them. This CDR3 comprises 14 residues. The CDR3 coding sequence is TGTGCCAGCAGCCAAGACCAGGGGCACTATGGCTACACCTTC. Its protein product is CASSQDQGHYGYTF.

V usage is TRBV7-3 and J usage is TRBJ2-1; the D gene is possibly TRBD2 (5 bases). The length of the CDR3 is 15 residues. The V gene lost 2 bases and the J gene lost 6 bases, with 14 bases spanning the gap. Germline-derived CDR1 and CDR2 are SGHTA and FQGTGA. The DNA for the CDR3 is TGTGCCAGCAGCTTAGGAGTAGCGCCGGGCAATGAGCAGTTCTTC. It codes for CASSLGVAPGNEQFF.

CDR3 coding DNA: TGCAGCGTTGGAGTAGCGGGAGGTTCCTACAATGAGCAGTTCTTC. It translates to CSVGVAGGSYNEQFF. The chain joins TRBV29-1 to TRBJ2-1; 10 nucleotides align to TRBD2. The CDR3 runs 15 residues. CDR1 is SQVTM, CDR2 ANQGSEA, per germline. With V trimmed by 4 bases and J by 1 base, 4 bases remained unmatched.

The chain couples TRBV7-6 to TRBJ1-6; no clear D. Germline loops: CDR1 SGHVS, CDR2 FNYEAQ. V lost 5 bases, J lost 0 bases, and 14 bases lay in between. The CDR3 runs 17 residues. CDR3: CASSPWTGDSYNSPLHF. The CDR3 nucleotides read TGTGCCAGCAGCCCTTGGACGGGTGACTCCTATAATTCACCCCTCCACTTT.

The chain carries TRBV7-9 and TRBJ2-7; possible D gene TRBD1, 5 bases. The CDR3 spans 12 residues. V was shortened by 2 bases and J by 6 bases, with 8 bases between the two germline ends. The germline V gene encodes CDR1 SEHNR and CDR2 FQNEAQ (reference sequence). This chain's CDR3 is CASSLQGVEQYF. The CDR3 nucleotides are TGTGCCAGCAGCTTACAAGGGGTCGAGCAGTACTTC.

The CDR3 DNA sequence: TGTGCCAGCAGCTTTTCCTCCGGGACAGAGAACACTGAAGCTTTCTTT. This gives the protein CASSFSSGTENTEAFF. The V call is TRBV11-3, the J call TRBJ1-1, with 7 bases that match TRBD1. There are 16 residues in the CDR3. Trimming cost V 3 bases and J 1 base; bases outside gene matches: 8. CDR1 and CDR2 from the germline V gene are SGHNT and YENEEA.

This rearrangement joins TRBV19 to TRBJ1-2; 10 bases fit TRBD1. The junction had 8 bases not matched to a gene; V was cut back by 5 bases and J by 8 bases. Looked up from germline, CDR1 is LNHDA and CDR2 is SQIVND (reference sequence). The CDR3 runs to 14 residues. CDR3 coding DNA: TGTGCCAGTAGTTCTACCGGGACAGGGGACGGCTACACCTTC. This sequence encodes CASSSTGTGDGYTF. Supplemented by reference TRBV19 and TRBJ1-2, the full variable domain reads DGGITQSPKYLFRKEGQNVTLSCEQNLNHDAMYWYRQDPGQGLRLIYYSQIVNDFQKGDIAEGYSVSREKKESFPLTVTSAQKNPTAFYLCASSSTGTGDGYTFGSGTRLTVV.

This clone was counted between two and nine times. The chain combines TRBV5-6 with TRBJ1-5, with D perhaps matching TRBD1 (6 bases). CDR3 length equals 16 residues. Germline assignment: CDR1 SGHDT and CDR2 YYEEEE. V lost 4 bases, J lost 6 bases, and 20 bases lay in between. CDR3 nucleotide sequence: TGTGCCAGCAGCCGGGTCCTACAGGGCGAGTTTCAGCCCCAGCATTTT. Translation: CASSRVLQGEFQPQHF.

This sequence joins TRBV6-5 and TRBJ2-7, with TRBD1 identical over 7 bases. The CDR3 has 14 residues. With 6 bases clipped from V and 0 bases from J, the junction kept 5 bases outside the gene matches. Germline V gene lookup returns CDR1 MNHEY and CDR2 SVGAGI. CDR3 nucleotides: TGTGCCAGCAGGACAGGGTTAAGCTCCTACGAGCAGTACGTC. Its protein is CASRTGLSSYEQYV.

The chain combines TRBV18 with TRBJ2-7; D uncertain. Trimming cost V 5 bases and J 4 bases, with 9 bases left between them. The CDR3 is 12 amino acids. Germline V gives CDR1 KGHSH, CDR2 LQKENI. CDR3 in amino acids: CASSGSSYEQYF. CDR3 bases: TGTGCCAGCTCAGGATCATCTTACGAGCAGTACTTC.

The rearrangement uses TRBV6-5 and TRBJ2-7, with D perhaps assigned TRBD1 or TRBD2 (7 bases each). Looked up from germline, CDR1 is MNHEY and CDR2 is SVGAGI. CDR3 length equals 13 residues. V gave up 10 bases and J gave up 4 bases, with 17 bases separating them. The DNA of the CDR3 is TGTGCCACATATGCAGGGGGGGGTTACGAGCAGTACTTC. Its translation: CATYAGGGYEQYF.

V usage is TRBV28 and J usage is TRBJ1-2; D is undetermined. This CDR3 comprises 14 residues. From germline, CDR1 is MDHEN and CDR2 SYDVKM. The V gene lost 3 bases and the J gene lost 3 bases, with 11 bases spanning the gap. In DNA form, the CDR3 reads TGTGCCAGCAGTTTGGGCCCGGGATACTATGGCTACACCTTC. Amino acid sequence: CASSLGPGYYGYTF.

CDR3 nucleotides: TGCAGTGCTAGTTTAGGAGAGACCCAGTACTTC. This translates into CSASLGETQYF. This chain links TRBV20-1 with TRBJ2-5; D gene unclear. CDR1 is DFQATT and CDR2 is SNEGSKA in the germline V gene (reference sequence). CDR3 size: 11 residues. Trimming shortened V by 3 bases and J by 4 bases, and 6 bases separated the two germline ends.

This sequence joins TRBV13 and TRBJ2-5; possible D gene TRBD2, 6 bases. This CDR3 is built from 14 residues. CDR1 and CDR2 from the germline V gene are PRHDT and FYEKMQ (reference sequence). The V and J ends lost 5 bases and 2 bases respectively, with 12 bases between them. Here the CDR3 DNA reads TGTGCCAGCAGCCGGCCTAGCGCACAAGAGACCCAGTACTTC. Translated: CASSRPSAQETQYF.

The chain carries TRBV19 and TRBJ2-7; D is perhaps TRBD1 or TRBD2 (5 bases each). The germline V gene encodes CDR1 LNHDA and CDR2 SQIVND (reference sequence). V dropped 1 base and J dropped 6 bases, with 16 bases sitting between them. The CDR3 length is 15 residues. CDR3 amino acids: CASSIAGTGRAEQYF. In nucleotides, the CDR3 is TGTGCCAGTAGTATAGCGGGGACGGGCAGGGCCGAGCAGTACTTC.

The V and J genes are TRBV19 and TRBJ1-2, with D uncertain. There are 13 residues in the CDR3. The V gene's germline CDR1 is LNHDA and CDR2 SQIVND (reference sequence). V was trimmed by 1 base and J by 3 bases, leaving 6 bases between them. This CDR3 reads CASSIAEYYGYTF. Written as DNA, the CDR3 is TGTGCCAGTAGTATAGCGGAGTACTATGGCTACACCTTC.

This rearrangement joins TRBV9 to TRBJ2-7; D tentatively reads TRBD1 or TRBD2 (5 bases each). This CDR3 comprises 17 residues. Germline CDR1 and CDR2: SGDLS and YYNGEE. V gave up 0 bases and J gave up 5 bases, with 21 bases separating them. The CDR3 loop is CASSVARGGCPSHEQYV. The DNA of the CDR3 is TGTGCCAGCAGCGTAGCTCGTGGGGGTTGCCCTAGCCACGAGCAGTACGTC.

The count of this clone is one. The CDR3 nucleotides read TGTGCCAGTAGTACCCAGGGGGACACTGAAGCTTTCTTT. Protein: CASSTQGDTEAFF. The chain links TRBV19 to TRBJ1-1; 7 bases match TRBD1. The CDR3 spans 13 residues. With V trimmed by 4 bases and J by 3 bases, 2 bases remained unmatched. CDR1 and CDR2 from the germline V gene are LNHDA and SQIVND (reference sequence).

V usage is TRBV5-4 and J usage is TRBJ2-1; D may match TRBD1 or TRBD2 (5 bases each). CDR3 length equals 15 residues. CDR1 and CDR2 from the germline V gene are SGHNT and YYREEE (reference sequence). V was cut by 1 base and J by 0 bases, with 8 bases left in between. This CDR3 is CASSLWGFSYNEQFF. The CDR3 bases are TGTGCCAGCAGCTTGTGGGGGTTCTCCTACAATGAGCAGTTCTTC.

This chain links TRBV18 with TRBJ2-1, with a possible D match to TRBD1 (5 bases). The CDR3 has 13 residues. Between the trimmed V and J ends, which lost 3 bases and 5 bases, there was a span of 8 bases. CDR1 KGHSH and CDR2 LQKENI come from the germline V gene. The CDR3 protein is CASSPDRHNEQFF. CDR3 coding DNA: TGTGCCAGCTCACCTGACAGACACAATGAGCAGTTCTTC.

This clone was counted a single time. The chain employs TRBV7-3 and TRBJ2-3, with unresolved D. The CDR3 is made up of 13 amino acids. Germline assignment: CDR1 SGHTA and CDR2 FQGTGA. V dropped 0 bases and J dropped 4 bases, with 5 bases sitting between them. The CDR3 is CASSLTFADTQYF. DNA for the CDR3: TGTGCCAGCAGCTTAACGTTCGCAGATACGCAGTATTTT.

The count of this clone is one. The gene calls are TRBV15 and TRBJ2-7; D is uncertain. From germline, CDR1 is LNHNV and CDR2 YYDKDF (reference sequence). The V and J ends lost 1 base and 7 bases respectively, with 8 bases between them. The CDR3 loop spans 12 amino acids. The CDR3 reads CATSRARREQYV. DNA for the CDR3: TGTGCCACCAGCAGAGCCAGGAGAGAGCAGTACGTC.

The CDR3 is CATSLSGFYGYTF. CDR3 in DNA: TGTGCCACCAGCCTATCGGGTTTTTATGGCTACACCTTC. This chain joins TRBV24-1 and TRBJ1-2, with no clear D. Germline CDR1 and CDR2: KGHDR and SFDVKD. V was trimmed by 7 bases and J by 5 bases, leaving 13 bases between them. This CDR3 region has 13 residues.

The chain joins TRBV7-2 to TRBJ1-2, with D tentatively TRBD1 (6 bases). V dropped 5 bases and J dropped 5 bases, with 18 bases sitting between them. This CDR3 is 15 amino acids long. Germline-derived CDR1 and CDR2 are SGHTA and FQGNSA. The CDR3 sequence is CASSIRRGAPYGYTF. CDR3 coding DNA: TGTGCCAGCAGCATCCGCCGGGGGGCCCCTTATGGCTACACCTTC.

V is TRBV28 and J is TRBJ1-5; TRBD1 matches at 7 bases. Germline V gene sequence: CDR1 MDHEN, CDR2 SYDVKM. The junction had 8 bases not matched to a gene; V was cut back by 5 bases and J by 4 bases. This CDR3 contains 15 residues. The CDR3 reads CASSPGQASNQPQHF. Written as DNA, the CDR3 is TGTGCCAGCAGTCCTGGACAGGCATCAAATCAGCCCCAGCATTTT.